This is a list of T cell receptor beta chains from one sample in a study of shared clonotypes between healthy human individuals. Some clones are missing from TCRdb's copy, which holds only in-frame ones; the method was immunoSEQ multiplex PCR. The sample carries around 2,000,000 clones, roughly 94% recorded once. Input material: naive CD8+ T cells sorted from blood. The receptors originated from a man younger than 35 in good health. Both conserved end residues are part of each CDR3. A D gene is named only where the DNA matches it firmly. Only part of the rows carry a size: once, few, many, or a class if the clone is expanded.

clone size	V gene	J gene	D gene	CDR3 protein	CDR3 DNA
NA	TRBV28	TRBJ2-7	TRBD2	CASSDGGGSSYEQYF	TGTGCCAGCAGCGACGGCGGGGGTAGCTCCTACGAGCAGTACTTC
NA	TRBV19	TRBJ1-6	TRBD1	CASIGGPSYNSPLHF	TGTGCCAGTATAGGGGGCCCCTCCTATAATTCACCCCTCCACTTT
once	TRBV4-3	TRBJ2-7	TRBD2	CASSQGLAGGPYEQYF	TGCGCCAGCAGCCAAGGTCTAGCGGGAGGACCCTACGAGCAGTACTTC
NA	TRBV29-1	TRBJ2-1	NA	CSVDAVTWFHEQFF	TGCAGCGTTGACGCGGTTACTTGGTTCCATGAGCAGTTCTTC
NA	TRBV7-2	TRBJ1-2	NA	CASSSPALTNYGYTF	TGTGCCAGCAGCTCACCAGCCCTCACTAACTATGGCTACACCTTC
NA	TRBV7-3	TRBJ2-1	NA	CASSLLGGTYNEQFF	TGTGCCAGCAGCTTACTAGGGGGTACCTACAATGAGCAGTTCTTC
NA	TRBV6-6	TRBJ1-1	TRBD1	CASSYDAGGRTEAFF	TGTGCCAGCAGTTACGACGCAGGGGGGAGGACTGAAGCTTTCTTT
NA	TRBV29-1	TRBJ2-3	NA	CSVEERVQSGDTQYF	TGCAGCGTTGAAGAGAGGGTACAGAGCGGGGATACGCAGTATTTT
NA	TRBV5-4	TRBJ2-7	TRBD1	CASSRGWDRGSEQYF	TGTGCCAGCAGCAGAGGCTGGGACAGGGGTAGCGAGCAGTACTTC
NA	TRBV11-2	TRBJ2-7	NA	CASSPKPAGPGSYEQYF	TGTGCCAGCAGCCCAAAACCGGCGGGACCGGGCTCCTACGAGCAGTACTTC
NA	TRBV6-5	TRBJ2-7	TRBD1	CASGDSGQSYEQYF	TGTGCCAGCGGGGATTCGGGACAGTCTTACGAGCAGTACTTC
NA	TRBV4-3	TRBJ1-1	NA	CASSQDLGLGTEAFF	TGCGCCAGCAGCCAAGATTTGGGGTTGGGCACTGAAGCTTTCTTT
NA	TRBV6-4	TRBJ2-3	TRBD2	CASSDVLAGCTDTQYF	TGTGCCAGCAGTGACGTATTAGCGGGTTGCACAGATACGCAGTATTTT
NA	TRBV27	TRBJ2-5	TRBD2	CASSAGTSGRETQYF	TGTGCCAGCAGTGCCGGGACTAGCGGGAGGGAGACCCAGTACTTC
NA	TRBV27	TRBJ2-7	NA	CASSTFYPDWQYF	TGTGCCAGCAGTACCTTCTATCCGGACTGGCAGTACTTC
NA	TRBV10-1	TRBJ2-3	NA	CASSDETMSDTQYF	TGCGCCAGCAGTGATGAAACCATGTCGGATACGCAGTATTTT
NA	TRBV5-4	TRBJ2-7	NA	CASSSWDLTYEQYF	TGTGCCAGCAGCTCTTGGGACTTAACCTACGAGCAGTACTTC
NA	TRBV5-4	TRBJ2-5	NA	CASSLGGAETQYF	TGTGCCAGCAGCTTGGGTGGGGCGGAGACCCAGTACTTC
NA	TRBV4-3	TRBJ2-1	NA	CASSQDSPGASYNEQFF	TGCGCCAGCAGCCAAGATTCGCCGGGGGCCTCCTACAATGAGCAGTTCTTC
NA	TRBV2	TRBJ2-7	TRBD1	CASSETGYHEQYF	TGTGCCAGCAGCGAGACAGGGTACCACGAGCAGTACTTC
NA	TRBV9	TRBJ2-5	NA	CASSVEVDGGETQYF	TGTGCCAGCAGCGTAGAGGTGGATGGAGGAGAGACCCAGTACTTC
once	TRBV13	TRBJ1-1	NA	CASSLVLGTEAFF	TGTGCCAGCAGCTTAGTCCTGGGGACTGAAGCTTTCTTT
NA	TRBV7-9	TRBJ2-7	NA	CASSSYSSSYEQYF	TGTGCCAGCAGCTCCTACTCAAGCTCCTACGAGCAGTACTTC
NA	TRBV9	TRBJ2-1	NA	CASSVEVASDEQFF	TGTGCCAGCAGCGTAGAGGTAGCGTCGGATGAGCAGTTCTTC
NA	TRBV5-1	TRBJ1-1	NA	CASSVNRDTEAFF	TGCGCCAGCAGCGTCAACAGGGACACTGAAGCTTTCTTT
NA	TRBV11-2	TRBJ1-4	NA	CASSLEGFWDPNEKLFF	TGTGCCAGCAGCTTAGAGGGTTTTTGGGACCCTAATGAAAAACTGTTTTTT
few	TRBV9	TRBJ1-3	NA	CASSVVGDGNTIYF	TGTGCCAGCAGCGTAGTGGGGGATGGAAACACCATATATTTT
NA	TRBV19	TRBJ2-5	TRBD2	CASSPASGEETQYF	TGTGCCAGCAGTCCAGCGAGCGGGGAGGAGACCCAGTACTTC
NA	TRBV6-5	TRBJ2-1	NA	CASSKDNEQFF	TGTGCCAGCAGTAAAGACAATGAGCAGTTCTTC
NA	TRBV5-1	TRBJ2-3	NA	CASSLAKSPDTQYF	TGCGCCAGCAGCTTGGCCAAAAGCCCGGATACGCAGTATTTT
NA	TRBV7-9	TRBJ2-7	NA	CASTSQNSYEQYF	TGTGCCAGCACCTCCCAGAACTCCTACGAGCAGTACTTC
few	TRBV11-2	TRBJ1-2	NA	CASSPSRGEHYGYTF	TGTGCCAGCAGCCCTTCCCGGGGGGAACACTATGGCTACACCTTC
NA	TRBV6-6	TRBJ2-7	NA	CASSYDDGYEQYF	TGTGCCAGCAGTTACGACGACGGCTACGAGCAGTACTTC
NA	TRBV9	TRBJ2-3	NA	CASSVEEGSTDTQYF	TGTGCCAGCAGCGTAGAGGAGGGGTCCACAGATACGCAGTATTTT
NA	TRBV9	TRBJ1-1	TRBD1	CASIPSTGGRAFF	TGTGCCAGCATCCCGTCTACAGGGGGACGGGCTTTCTTT
NA	TRBV28	TRBJ2-7	TRBD2	CASSLGGNEQYF	TGTGCCAGCAGTTTGGGGGGGAACGAGCAGTACTTC
NA	TRBV27	TRBJ2-1	TRBD2	CASSKTSGKDEQFF	TGTGCCAGCAGTAAGACTAGCGGAAAGGATGAGCAGTTCTTC
NA	TRBV21-1	TRBJ2-1	NA	CASNRIHNEQFF	TGTGCCAGCAACCGAATCCACAATGAGCAGTTCTTC
NA	TRBV4-3	TRBJ2-2	NA	CASSQDARRTGELFF	TGCGCCAGCAGCCAAGATGCCCGTCGAACCGGGGAGCTGTTTTTT
few	TRBV27	TRBJ2-7	NA	CASSSGLTYEQYF	TGTGCCAGCAGTTCAGGTTTAACCTACGAGCAGTACTTC
NA	TRBV7-6	TRBJ2-7	NA	CASSSLKGGEQYF	TGTGCCAGCAGCTCCCTAAAGGGGGGCGAGCAGTACTTC
NA	TRBV28	TRBJ2-4	NA	CASSLIAKNIQYF	TGTGCCAGCAGCCTGATAGCCAAAAACATTCAGTACTTC
NA	TRBV27	TRBJ2-1	NA	CASSLTGAAESSYNEQFF	TGTGCCAGCAGTTTGACGGGGGCGGCGGAGAGCTCCTACAATGAGCAGTTCTTC
NA	TRBV5-5	TRBJ2-5	TRBD1	CASSSGTGEETQYF	TGTGCCAGCAGCTCGGGGACAGGAGAAGAGACCCAGTACTTC
NA	TRBV29-1	TRBJ2-7	NA	CSVLGGNNPYEQYF	TGCAGCGTCTTGGGGGGAAATAACCCCTACGAGCAGTACTTC